Presented here are 22 T cell receptor beta chains from one specimen sequenced in a study of shared clonotypes between healthy human individuals. Measured with immunoSEQ multiplex PCR; TCRdb has only the in-frame clones, and not every one. The repertoire holds 1.5 million to 2.5 million clones, with over 85% as singletons. The naive CD8 fraction comprised CD45RO-negative cells positively selected for CCR7 and excluded terminally differentiated effector memory CD45RA+ cells. Sequenced input: naive CD8+ T cells sorted from blood. The origin of the receptors is a man between 18 and 29 years old in good health.

About this clone itself: Distinct nucleotide sequences in the sample also encode this CDR3. The rearrangement links TRBV5-6 to TRBJ2-7, with D possibly being TRBD1 (6 bases). Deletions cut 3 bases from V and 3 bases from J, with 7 bases between. This CDR3 comprises 12 residues. Looked up from germline, CDR1 is SGHDT and CDR2 is YYEEEE. CDR3 bases: TGTGCCAGCAGCTCAGGGGACTACGAGCAGTACTTC. This codes for CASSSGDYEQYF.

This chain links TRBV11-2 with TRBJ2-7, with 9 bases that match TRBD1. This CDR3 spans 18 amino acids. Germline V gene sequence: CDR1 SGHAT, CDR2 FQNNGV. Losses at the gene ends were 1 base for V and 0 bases for J; bases not matched to a gene: 10. Here the CDR3 DNA reads TGTGCCAGCAGCTTAGGGCCCGGACAGGGGATTATCTCCTACGAGCAGTACTTC. Its translation is CASSLGPGQGIISYEQYF.

This sequence joins TRBV5-1 and TRBJ1-1; D not certain. The V gene lost 1 base and the J gene lost 1 base, with 8 bases spanning the gap. The CDR3 runs 14 residues. Germline CDR1 reads SGHRS; CDR2 reads YFSETQ. The CDR3 loop is CASSLLGGNTEAFF. As DNA, the CDR3 is TGCGCCAGCAGCTTGCTGGGAGGGAACACTGAAGCTTTCTTT.

The chain has TRBV27 and TRBJ1-2; D perhaps matches TRBD1 (6 bases). Trimming shortened V by 6 bases and J by 4 bases, and 12 bases separated the two germline ends. CDR1 and CDR2 (germline): MNHEY, SMNVEV (reference sequence). This CDR3 region has 13 residues. The DNA of the CDR3 is TGTGCCAGCAGCAGGACAGCCAGCTATGGCTACACCTTC. Its translation is CASSRTASYGYTF.

The V call is TRBV25-1, the J call TRBJ1-1; D is possibly TRBD1 (5 bases). The V gene lost 2 bases and the J gene lost 3 bases, with 13 bases spanning the gap. Germline CDR1 reads MGHDK; CDR2 reads SYGVNS. The length of the CDR3 is 15 residues. The CDR3 sequence is CASSEPRGVDTEAFF. The CDR3 DNA reads as TGTGCCAGCAGTGAACCCCGAGGGGTGGACACTGAAGCTTTCTTT.

This chain joins TRBV6-1 and TRBJ2-7, with a tentative D call TRBD1 (6 bases). V was trimmed by 6 bases and J by 3 bases, leaving 15 bases between them. Germline CDR1 is MNHNS and CDR2 is SASEGT. The CDR3 spans 14 residues. In nucleotides, the CDR3 is TGTGCCAGCAGCTACCAGGGGAAAGACTACGAGCAGTACTTC. This gives the protein CASSYQGKDYEQYF.

The chain carries TRBV7-9 and TRBJ1-1; maybe TRBD1 (5 bases). Per the germline V gene, CDR1 is SEHNR and CDR2 is FQNEAQ (reference sequence). The CDR3 covers 14 residues. V lost 4 bases to trimming and J lost 3 bases, with 12 bases between them. For the CDR3, the DNA is TGTGCCAGCAGCTCCCCGGCGGGGGACACTGAAGCTTTCTTT. Its translation is CASSSPAGDTEAFF.

The genes are TRBV7-9 and TRBJ2-5; D call uncertain. This CDR3 contains 15 residues. The germline V gene encodes CDR1 SEHNR and CDR2 FQNEAQ (reference sequence). V dropped 5 bases and J dropped 2 bases, with 15 bases sitting between them. In DNA form, the CDR3 reads TGTGCCAGCAGCCAAGTCGGCCCCAGACAAGAGACCCAGTACTTC. Protein sequence: CASSQVGPRQETQYF. Filled out from reference TRBV7-9 and TRBJ2-5, the complete variable domain reads DTGVSQNPRHKITKRGQNVTFRCDPISEHNRLYWYRQTLGQGPEFLTYFQNEAQLEKSRLLSDRFSAERPKGSFSTLEIQRTEQGDSAMYLCASSQVGPRQETQYFGPGTRLLVL.

This chain uses TRBV7-9 with TRBJ2-3, with 9 nucleotides matching TRBD1. V lost 6 bases, J lost 3 bases, and 13 bases stayed unmatched. The CDR3 consists of 17 residues. Germline loops: CDR1 SEHNR, CDR2 FQNEAQ (reference sequence). The CDR3 DNA sequence: TGTGCCAGCAGTCAAATTCTACAGGGGGCGCGTACAGATACGCAGTATTTT. It specifies CASSQILQGARTDTQYF.

The rearrangement links TRBV4-1 to TRBJ2-2; D gene uncertain. The V and J ends lost 0 bases and 6 bases respectively, with 14 bases between them. This CDR3 has 16 residues. From germline, CDR1 is MGHRA and CDR2 YSYEKL. The DNA of the CDR3 is TGCGCCAGCAGCCAAGATTTAACGGTCTCGTCCGGGGAGCTGTTTTTT. Translating it yields CASSQDLTVSSGELFF.

The rearrangement uses TRBV19 and TRBJ1-1; D gene ambiguous. From germline, CDR1 is LNHDA and CDR2 SQIVND (reference sequence). This CDR3 spans 11 amino acids. V was trimmed by 6 bases and J by 10 bases, leaving 12 bases between them. The CDR3 nucleotides read TGTGCCAGTAGCGGACCTCTGGGAGCTTTCTTT. Amino acids: CASSGPLGAFF.

The CDR3 protein is CASKGGGADTQYF. The CDR3 DNA reads as TGTGCCAGCAAAGGGGGAGGGGCAGATACGCAGTATTTT. V is TRBV9 and J is TRBJ2-3; TRBD2 is a possible D gene (7 bases). Trimming took off 6 bases at V and 4 bases at J, with 12 bases between the two ends. The CDR3 is 13 residues long. In germline, CDR1 is SGDLS, CDR2 YYNGEE.

This clone appeared once. The chain recombines TRBV28 with TRBJ2-7; the match to TRBD1 covers 9 bases. Germline V CDR1 and CDR2: MDHEN, SYDVKM. This CDR3 is 13 amino acids long. The J segment lost 5 bases and the V segment lost 5 bases, leaving 4 bases of the junction unmatched. The CDR3 loop reads CASSHRGLDEQYF. In DNA, the CDR3 is TGTGCCAGCAGTCACAGGGGGCTGGACGAGCAGTACTTC.

The chain joins TRBV5-6 to TRBJ1-1, with D tentatively TRBD1 (5 bases). Germline V lookup: CDR1 SGHDT, CDR2 YYEEEE. The length of the CDR3 is 15 residues. The V gene lost 4 bases and the J gene lost 0 bases, with 13 bases spanning the gap. The CDR3 bases are TGTGCCAGCAGCCCCCCCGGGACGGTGAACACTGAAGCTTTCTTT. Residues: CASSPPGTVNTEAFF.

The CDR3 bases are TGTGCCAGCAGTGGACAGGGGGGCGGCTATGGCTACACCTTC. This encodes CASSGQGGGYGYTF. The chain combines TRBV2 with TRBJ1-2, with 9 bases lining up with TRBD1. The CDR3 is made up of 14 amino acids. Trimming removed 4 bases from V and 4 bases from J; junction bases left unmatched: 4. Germline V gene lookup returns CDR1 SNHLY and CDR2 FYNNEI.

The chain joins TRBV15 to TRBJ1-2; D unresolved. Germline lookup yields CDR1 LNHNV and CDR2 YYDKDF (reference sequence). The CDR3 contains 14 residues. V lost 0 bases to trimming and J lost 13 bases, with 18 bases between them. CDR3 loop: CATSRDRGASPFTF. CDR3 coding DNA: TGTGCCACCAGCAGAGATCGCGGCGCAAGTCCTTTCACCTTC.

This sequence joins TRBV9 and TRBJ2-1; tentative D call: TRBD2 (6 bases). This CDR3 is built from 15 residues. CDR1 and CDR2 from the germline V gene are SGDLS and YYNGEE. Deletions cut 0 bases from V and 4 bases from J, with 11 bases between. Written as DNA, the CDR3 is TGTGCCAGCAGCGTAGGTCGGGGGAATTACAATGAGCAGTTCTTC. Amino acid sequence: CASSVGRGNYNEQFF.

The V and J genes are TRBV4-1 and TRBJ2-2; D uncertain. This CDR3 is 12 amino acids long. V lost 3 bases and J 7 bases, leaving 6 bases between the germline ends. Looked up from germline, CDR1 is MGHRA and CDR2 is YSYEKL. The CDR3 nucleotides read TGCGCCAGCAGCCACTTTGGCGGGGAGCTGTTTTTT. Protein sequence: CASSHFGGELFF.

Only a few counts were recorded for this clone. The chain is built from TRBV30 and TRBJ1-1; D gene uncertain. The CDR3 length is 13 residues. The germline V and J ends were trimmed by 2 bases and 5 bases, with 12 bases remaining between them. The germline V gene encodes CDR1 GTSNPN and CDR2 SVGIG (reference sequence). For the CDR3, the DNA is TGTGCCTGGAGTCTTGCCTCAGGAACTGAAGCTTTCTTT. Its translation: CAWSLASGTEAFF.

The chain uses TRBV28 and TRBJ2-7, with 9 bases identical to TRBD1. Trimming at V came to 3 bases and at J to 3 bases, leaving 3 bases not matched to a gene. CDR1 is MDHEN, CDR2 SYDVKM, per germline. CDR3 length: 14 amino acids. CDR3 nucleotide sequence: TGTGCCAGCAGTTTTACGGGACAGGGCTACGAGCAGTACTTC. Translating gives CASSFTGQGYEQYF.

The rearrangement uses TRBV6-5 and TRBJ2-1, with 10 bases lining up with TRBD2. CDR3 size: 13 residues. Germline loops: CDR1 MNHEY, CDR2 SVGAGI. V trimming: 6 bases; J trimming: 5 bases; junction bases outside the gene matches: 1. CDR3 in amino acids: CASSGLADNEQFF. In nucleotides, the CDR3 is TGTGCCAGCAGCGGACTAGCGGACAATGAGCAGTTCTTC.

CDR3 sequence (DNA): TGTGCCAGCAGCGCAACAGGGCTGAATCAGCCCCAGCATTTT. Protein: CASSATGLNQPQHF. The J gene is TRBJ1-5, the V gene TRBV5-4; weak D call: TRBD1 (6 bases). This CDR3 is 14 amino acids long. The ends were cut back, 4 bases at V and 4 bases at J, with 12 bases in the middle. Germline V gives CDR1 SGHNT, CDR2 YYREEE (reference sequence).